This entry concerns a single TCR beta chain. Sequencing used immunoSEQ multiplex PCR; TCRdb keeps in-frame clones, though not all of them. The sample has about 1.4 million clones, over 95% seen once; the top ten hold 1.2%. The germline V gene encodes CDR1 MRHNA and CDR2 SNTAGT. Trimming removed 0 bases at V and 1 base at J, with 9 bases between. The CDR3 has 15 amino acids. The data are from a study of shared clonotypes between healthy human individuals. The sample was naive CD4+ T cells sorted from blood. Subset reported: CD45RA+ positively selected. The TCR was taken from a young man in good health. The V call is TRBV6-4, the J call TRBJ1-1; D possibly corresponds to TRBD1 (6 bases). The CDR3 DNA is TGTGCCAGCAGTGACTCGACGGACAGGAACACTGAAGCTTTCTTT. Its translation is CASSDSTDRNTEAFF.